The 28 T cell receptor beta chains given below trace back to one sample, sequenced in a study of cytomegalovirus exposure and HLA in healthy donors. Measured with immunoSEQ multiplex PCR; TCRdb has only the in-frame clones, and not every one. The table has 120,000 to 150,000 clones, around 90% seen once; the top ten hold roughly 9%. Sequencing was carried out using PBMCs. The receptors were gathered from a man between 18 and 35 years old in good health and CMV-seropositive.

V is TRBV27 and J is TRBJ2-1, with 12 bases lining up with TRBD2. Trimming took 5 bases from V and 2 from J; bases not matched to a gene: 4. From germline, CDR1 is MNHEY and CDR2 SMNVEV (reference sequence). There are 16 residues in the CDR3. CDR3 sequence: CASSRRTSGTYNEQFF. The CDR3 DNA reads as TGTGCCAGCAGTCGGAGGACTAGCGGGACCTACAATGAGCAGTTCTTC.

Comments on this clone: At one of its ends the junction is not consistent with the germline gene, which may arise from a read error. The chain carries TRBV6-1 and TRBJ1-5; 8 bases line up with TRBD1. The CDR3 consists of 17 residues. Germline CDR1 reads MNHNS; CDR2 reads SASEGT. CDR3 nucleotide sequence: TGTGCCATCAGTGAACAAGCAGGGGGCCGGAGCAATCAGCCCCAGCATTTT. It specifies CAISEQAGGRSNQPQHF.

The chain joins TRBV6-1 to TRBJ1-2; D ambiguous. This CDR3 contains 16 residues. Trimming removed 4 bases from V and 3 bases from J, with 18 bases in between. The germline gives CDR1 MNHNS, CDR2 SASEGT. The DNA for the CDR3 is TGTGCCAGCAGTGTCGCGGCCCTCGGGGTTGACTATGGCTACACCTTC. Its protein product is CASSVAALGVDYGYTF.

This clone was counted a few times. The chain links TRBV6-6 to TRBJ2-7, with D uncertain. The germline V and J ends were trimmed by 6 bases and 6 bases, with 9 bases remaining between them. CDR3 length equals 11 residues. The germline CDR1 and CDR2 sequences are MNHNY and SVGAGI (reference sequence). CDR3 region: CASSPTGEQYF. CDR3 nucleotides: TGTGCCAGCAGCCCGACTGGCGAGCAGTACTTC.

CDR3 coding DNA: TGTGCCAGCAGCTCGATCACGGTGAACTCCTACAATGAGCAGTTCTTC. Its translation is CASSSITVNSYNEQFF. The genes are TRBV13 and TRBJ2-1; D gene unclear. Germline V gives CDR1 PRHDT, CDR2 FYEKMQ (reference sequence). The CDR3 loop spans 16 amino acids. Trimming stripped 4 bases from V and 0 bases from J, with 13 bases between.

This chain joins TRBV18 and TRBJ1-5, with no clear D. Trimming took 6 bases from V and 6 from J, leaving 15 bases between them. CDR3 length: 14 residues. Germline V lookup: CDR1 KGHSH, CDR2 LQKENI. The CDR3 DNA follows: TGTGCCAGCTCTCCATCATTTTTGAGTCAGCCCCAGCATTTT. Translation: CASSPSFLSQPQHF.

V and J are TRBV11-3 and TRBJ2-7, with 8 bases lining up with TRBD1. V lost 5 bases to trimming and J lost 3 bases; unmatched junction nucleotides: 6. The CDR3 is 14 residues long. Germline CDR1 SGHNT, CDR2 YENEEA. The CDR3 here is CASSDRDRYYEQYF. The CDR3 region has the DNA TGTGCCAGCAGCGACCGGGACAGGTACTACGAGCAGTACTTC.

The chain combines TRBV18 with TRBJ2-7, with 8 bases identical to TRBD2. CDR1 and CDR2 from the germline V gene are KGHSH and LQKENI. The CDR3 is 16 amino acids. V shed 1 base and J 7 bases; nucleotides not matched to a gene: 12. The CDR3 region is CASSPQERGTAGEQYF. CDR3 DNA: TGTGCCAGCTCACCACAAGAGCGGGGGACGGCGGGGGAGCAGTACTTC.

The chain carries TRBV7-9 and TRBJ2-1, with 7 positions matching TRBD1. V shed 3 bases, J shed 6 bases, and the junction held 11 bases outside the gene matches. The germline CDR1 and CDR2 sequences are SEHNR and FQNEAQ (reference sequence). The CDR3 spans 16 residues. The CDR3 is CASSFEAGTVLNEQFF. The CDR3, as DNA: TGTGCCAGCAGCTTCGAGGCCGGGACAGTACTCAATGAGCAGTTCTTC.

V gene TRBV11-1 combines with J gene TRBJ2-5; possibly TRBD1 for D (6 bases). Trimming left V 6 bases short and J 5 bases short, with 16 bases between. Germline V gene data show CDR1 as SGHAT and CDR2 as FQDESV (reference sequence). The CDR3 spans 14 residues. CDR3 sequence reads: CASSRQEVVETQYF. The CDR3 DNA follows: TGTGCCAGCAGTAGACAGGAGGTGGTGGAGACCCAGTACTTC.

The CDR3 spells CASSQDRDSVREQYF. The DNA of the CDR3 is TGCGCCAGCAGCCAAGACCGGGACAGCGTCCGCGAGCAGTACTTC. This sequence joins TRBV4-1 and TRBJ2-7, with TRBD1 matching over 7 bases. Germline CDR1 is MGHRA and CDR2 is YSYEKL. The J segment lost 6 bases and the V segment lost 0 bases, leaving 8 bases of the junction unmatched. This CDR3 has 15 amino acids.

The CDR3 reads CASSQGLQTYNEQFF. The CDR3 nucleotides read TGCGCCAGCAGCCAGGGACTCCAGACCTACAATGAGCAGTTCTTC. The V call is TRBV5-1, the J call TRBJ2-1, with D possibly matching TRBD2 (6 bases). Trimming cost V 4 bases and J 2 bases, with 13 bases left between them. Per germline, CDR1 SGHRS and CDR2 YFSETQ. The CDR3 consists of 15 residues. The full variable domain, its missing parts supplied by reference TRBV5-1 and TRBJ2-1, is KAGVTQTPRYLIKTRGQQVTLSCSPISGHRSVSWYQQTPGQGLQFLFEYFSETQRNKGNFPGRFSGRQFSNSRSEMNVSTLELGDSALYLCASSQGLQTYNEQFFGPGTRLTVL.

This clone was counted a few times. The chain employs TRBV6-1 and TRBJ2-7; tentatively, D is TRBD2 (6 bases). The germline gives CDR1 MNHNS, CDR2 SASEGT. Deletions cut 2 bases from V and 4 bases from J, with 12 bases between. This CDR3 has 14 residues. For the CDR3, the DNA is TGTGCCAGCAGTGAATATGGAGGGTGGTACGAGCAGTACTTC. Its protein is CASSEYGGWYEQYF.

The gene calls are TRBV18 and TRBJ1-1, with TRBD1 identical over 7 bases. The CDR3 length is 15 residues. Germline V CDR1 and CDR2: KGHSH, LQKENI. Trimming took 3 bases from V and 4 from J; bases not matched to a gene: 8. The CDR3 DNA reads as TGTGCCAGCTCACCTACAGGGGAAGGAGGCACTGAAGCTTTCTTT. Translated: CASSPTGEGGTEAFF.

The genes are TRBV5-1 and TRBJ2-3; the D gene is possibly TRBD2 (6 bases). The CDR3 is 16 residues long. The germline CDR1 and CDR2 sequences are SGHRS and YFSETQ. V was cut by 0 bases and J by 6 bases, with 17 bases left in between. The CDR3, as DNA: TGCGCCAGCAGCTTGGATCGGGGGAACGTTCTGGATACGCAGTATTTT. This codes for CASSLDRGNVLDTQYF.

This clone was counted once. The chain joins TRBV7-8 to TRBJ1-1; D gene unclear. CDR3 length equals 13 residues. The V gene lost 5 bases and the J gene lost 7 bases, with 14 bases spanning the gap. The V gene's germline CDR1 is SGHVS and CDR2 FQNEAQ. The CDR3, as DNA: TGTGCCAGCAGCATGTTGGAGCGGGGTGAAGCTTTCTTT. Amino acids: CASSMLERGEAFF.

The chain recombines TRBV7-3 with TRBJ2-7, with 7 positions matching TRBD2. V shed 6 bases, J shed 2 bases, and the junction held 10 bases outside the gene matches. The germline CDR1 and CDR2 sequences are SGHTA and FQGTGA. There are 15 residues in the CDR3. The chain's CDR3 is CASSRHLAAPYEQYF. The CDR3 coding sequence is TGTGCCAGCAGTCGTCATCTAGCGGCACCCTACGAGCAGTACTTC.

The sample holds a few counts of this clone. V usage is TRBV27 and J usage is TRBJ2-7; TRBD1 matches 8 bases. This CDR3 has 14 amino acids. Unmatched junction bases numbered 10, after V lost 6 bases and J lost 6 bases. Germline assignment: CDR1 MNHEY and CDR2 SMNVEV (reference sequence). CDR3: CASRPDREGLEQYF. In DNA form, the CDR3 reads TGTGCCAGCAGGCCGGACAGGGAAGGGCTCGAGCAGTACTTC.

Here the CDR3 DNA reads TGCGCCAGCAGCTTAGTGATGAGGAACACTGAAGCTTTCTTT. This encodes CASSLVMRNTEAFF. The chain employs TRBV5-1 and TRBJ1-1; D call uncertain. With 2 bases removed from V and 1 base from J, the gap between germline ends came to 9 bases. This CDR3 comprises 14 residues. The V gene's germline CDR1 is SGHRS and CDR2 YFSETQ.

This clone came up a few times. DNA of the CDR3: TGCGCCAGCAGCTTGAAGGGGATACACGAGCAGTACTTC. The encoded protein is CASSLKGIHEQYF. V and J are TRBV5-1 and TRBJ2-7, with D perhaps TRBD1 (5 bases). CDR3 length: 13 amino acids. Germline values: CDR1 SGHRS, CDR2 YFSETQ. With 1 base removed from V and 5 bases from J, the gap between germline ends came to 10 bases.

This clone was counted a single time. The chain links TRBV10-3 to TRBJ1-1; D is unclear. From germline, CDR1 is ENHRY and CDR2 SYGVKD. The CDR3 extends over 14 amino acids. Trimming removed 4 bases from V and 1 base from J, with 10 bases in between. In DNA form, the CDR3 reads TGTGCCATCAGTGGCGGGGTTCGGAACACTGAAGCTTTCTTT. It codes for CAISGGVRNTEAFF.

V is TRBV4-1 and J is TRBJ1-4, with D perhaps TRBD1 (5 bases). V was cut by 4 bases and J by 10 bases, with 25 bases left in between. This CDR3 is built from 17 residues. Germline V CDR1 and CDR2: MGHRA, YSYEKL. The CDR3 DNA follows: TGCGCCAGCAGCCCCCTAGGACGGGGGAATTTGATGAGAAAACTGTTTTTT. It is translated as CASSPLGRGNLMRKLFF.

This clone was detected a few times. This chain connects TRBV5-6 to TRBJ2-5; TRBD1 matches 8 bases. Germline V gene lookup returns CDR1 SGHDT and CDR2 YYEEEE. V lost 2 bases to trimming and J lost 5 bases; unmatched junction nucleotides: 11. The CDR3 has 16 amino acids. The CDR3 here is CASSFRTGTSRETQYF. The CDR3 DNA reads TGTGCCAGCAGCTTCCGGACAGGGACCAGTAGGGAGACCCAGTACTTC. Together with reference TRBV5-6 and TRBJ2-5, the CDR3 gives the full variable domain: DAGVTQSPTHLIKTRGQQVTLRCSPKSGHDTVSWYQQALGQGPQFIFQYYEEEERQRGNFPDRFSGHQFPNYSSELNVNALLLGDSALYLCASSFRTGTSRETQYFGPGTRLLVL.

This clone was found once. This rearrangement joins TRBV7-9 to TRBJ2-2; D perhaps matches TRBD1 (5 bases). The CDR3 totals 15 residues. The V and J ends lost 5 bases and 6 bases respectively, with 16 bases between them. Per germline, CDR1 SEHNR and CDR2 FQNEAQ (reference sequence). This CDR3 reads CASSPRDVRAGELFF. Written as DNA, the CDR3 is TGTGCCAGCAGCCCCAGGGATGTCAGAGCCGGGGAGCTGTTTTTT. The full variable domain, rest sourced from reference TRBV7-9 and TRBJ2-2, is DTGVSQNPRHKITKRGQNVTFRCDPISEHNRLYWYRQTLGQGPEFLTYFQNEAQLEKSRLLSDRFSAERPKGSFSTLEIQRTEQGDSAMYLCASSPRDVRAGELFFGEGSRLTVL.

The DNA of the CDR3 is TGTGCCAGCAGCCTCGGGGCGGGAGCGGAGACCCAGTACTTC. Translating gives CASSLGAGAETQYF. The chain uses TRBV5-4 and TRBJ2-5; 7 positions match TRBD2. Germline lookup yields CDR1 SGHNT and CDR2 YYREEE (reference sequence). The CDR3 runs 14 residues. Unmatched junction bases numbered 8, after V lost 4 bases and J lost 5 bases.

This clone was seen only once. The V call is TRBV5-1, the J call TRBJ2-5; D is perhaps TRBD2 (6 bases). The CDR3 spans 14 residues. Germline loops: CDR1 SGHRS, CDR2 YFSETQ. V was shortened by 0 bases and J by 5 bases, with 11 bases between the two germline ends. The CDR3 here is CASSLGQAGETQYF. As DNA, the CDR3 is TGCGCCAGCAGCTTGGGGCAGGCGGGGGAGACCCAGTACTTC.

The chain couples TRBV19 to TRBJ2-7, with 10 bases fitting TRBD2. Per germline, CDR1 LNHDA and CDR2 SQIVND (reference sequence). With 5 bases clipped from V and 3 bases from J, the junction kept 4 bases outside the gene matches. The CDR3 loop spans 14 amino acids. The CDR3 reads CASSRSGRDYEQYF. CDR3 sequence (DNA): TGTGCCAGTAGTCGGAGCGGGAGGGACTACGAGCAGTACTTC.

The rearrangement uses TRBV7-9 and TRBJ2-1; 9 bases are shared with TRBD1. With V trimmed by 7 bases and J by 6 bases, 10 bases remained unmatched. This CDR3 has 15 residues. Germline values: CDR1 SEHNR, CDR2 FQNEAQ (reference sequence). The CDR3 region has the DNA TGTGCCAGCACGCCCCCCGGGACAGGGATCAATGAGCAGTTCTTC. It codes for CASTPPGTGINEQFF.